This T cell receptor beta chain was captured in a study of molecular identifiers for immune sequencing clone quantification. This clonotype has a count of ten or more. Its target is not known. The bulk TCR libraries were made with methods described before and with listed TCR primers. TCRdb reprocessed the PCR reads via MiXCR and lists one record per CDR3 protein. The table includes 250,000 to 400,000 distinct CDR3 sequences, roughly 23% detected once. Study-wide results and caveats: Over 98% of CMV-specific effector molecules, but under 1% of naive ones, were in clones above 20 copies.

Trimming removed 3 bases at V and 4 bases at J, with 16 bases between. CDR3 length: 15 amino acids. Germline V gene sequence: CDR1 SGHTA, CDR2 FQGNSA. The rearrangement uses TRBV7-2 and TRBJ2-7; D is possibly TRBD1 (5 bases). The TCR comes from a human donor in good health. Some libraries in this study had Jurkat cell RNA spiked in. The sequenced material came from naive CD8+ T cells from blood, with Jurkat cell RNA spiked in. The subset: FACS-sorted CD8+CD4-CCR7+CD45RA+ naive T cells. The CDR3 reads CASSFVPPGFYEQYF. CDR3 bases: TGTGCCAGCAGCTTTGTGCCCCCAGGGTTTTACGAGCAGTACTTC.